The source of this T cell receptor (beta chain) is a study of blood T cells in healthy people across ages. Primers used in a second PCR of roughly 6 to 12 cycles were a sample-barcoded 5' primer and a J-beta primer mix. A 12-random-nucleotide template-switch adaptor tagged each cDNA molecule. TCRdb used MiXCR to reprocess the 5' RACE reads, holding one entry per CDR3 protein. The table has approximately 820,000 distinct CDR3 sequences, approximately 48% seen once; the top ten hold roughly 19%. This CDR3 contains 17 residues. Germline V CDR1 and CDR2: SGHRS, YFSETQ. The V gene lost 0 bases and the J gene lost 0 bases, with 10 bases spanning the gap. Roughly 9.2 milliliters of peripheral blood were drawn from each donor into EDTA-treated tubes.

The chain employs TRBV5-1 and TRBJ1-6; D not certain. The receptor's source is a man aged 55 to 70 in good health. Sequencing was done on a sample of blood. CDR3 coding DNA: TGCGCCAGCAGCTTGGCCGGGGAGAGCTCCTATAATTCACCCCTCCACTTT. It codes for CASSLAGESSYNSPLHF.